These 19 T cell receptor beta chains originate from one sample sequenced in a study of vaccination effects on CD4 cells after COVID-19 (dated 2022 in TCRdb). Their recognized antigens are unknown. The ViraFEST assay stimulated PBMC with viral peptide pools and then used TCR sequencing to identify antigen-specific CD4+ T cell clonotypes by expansion. After about 9 days of culture, CD4+ T cells were isolated with the EasySep CD4+ T cell isolation kit. Each participant received two doses of an mRNA SARS-CoV-2 vaccine, either BNT162b2 or mRNA-1273. The library relied on the immunoSEQ multiplex PCR assay. Drawn from immuneACCESS, this table holds only the in-frame rearrangements with V and J called that TCRdb kept. Clones are partly lost; checked studies trace under half to an unresolved V gene and leave the rest unexplained. Across this sample there are approximately 25,000 clones, with under 90% seen only once. The biggest ten clones account for approximately 1.4% of the sample.

The source material was CD4+ T cells from PBMCs cultured with HCoV-NL63 spike peptides, sampled after COVID-19 vaccination. The sample's cell subset or site, from its label and the paper: HCoV-NL63 spike overlapping peptide pool stimulation. The receptors here all came from a human donor who received a COVID-19 vaccine. Some clones in this sample may be carry-over from other donors' samples.

The V call is TRBV7-2, the J call TRBJ2-2; 8 nucleotides agree with TRBD1. This CDR3 has 15 amino acids. Unmatched junction bases numbered 2, after V lost 2 bases and J lost 3 bases. CDR1 SGHTA and CDR2 FQGNSA come from the germline V gene. The CDR3 here is CASSLRTGHTGELFF. The CDR3, as DNA: TGTGCCAGCAGCTTACGGACAGGGCACACCGGGGAGCTGTTTTTT.

The chain is built from TRBV7-9 and TRBJ2-3; D gene uncertain. The CDR3 loop spans 12 amino acids. V dropped 3 bases and J dropped 2 bases, with 3 bases sitting between them. The germline gives CDR1 SEHNR, CDR2 FQNEAQ (reference sequence). The CDR3 DNA sequence: TGTGCCAGCAGCTTGTCCACAGATACGCAGTATTTT. Its protein product is CASSLSTDTQYF. Drawing the rest from reference TRBV7-9 and TRBJ2-3, the complete variable domain is DTGVSQNPRHKITKRGQNVTFRCDPISEHNRLYWYRQTLGQGPEFLTYFQNEAQLEKSRLLSDRFSAERPKGSFSTLEIQRTEQGDSAMYLCASSLSTDTQYFGPGTRLTVL.

The CDR3 nucleotides are TGTGCCAGCAGTTACTCAGGCCGGCCCGGGGAGCTGTTTTTT. Amino acid sequence: CASSYSGRPGELFF. The chain combines TRBV6-6 with TRBJ2-2; D is uncertain. The CDR3 runs to 14 residues. The germline gives CDR1 MNHNY, CDR2 SVGAGI (reference sequence). Trimming removed 0 bases at V and 6 bases at J, with 8 bases between.

The chain employs TRBV30 and TRBJ2-1; D is possibly TRBD2 (5 bases). The CDR3 sequence is 16 residues long. V lost 2 bases and J lost 2, with 16 bases in between. Per the germline V gene, CDR1 is GTSNPN and CDR2 is SVGIG (reference sequence). The CDR3 loop reads CAWSSFYHGTYNEQFF. CDR3 nucleotides: TGTGCCTGGAGTTCTTTTTACCACGGGACCTACAATGAGCAGTTCTTC.

This clone is a singleton in its sample. V is TRBV5-1 and J is TRBJ2-5; 9 bases map to TRBD2. V lost 3 bases, J lost 2 bases, and 8 bases stayed unmatched. The CDR3 consists of 16 residues. Germline loops: CDR1 SGHRS, CDR2 YFSETQ. The CDR3 sequence is CASSSGSGGLQETQYF. CDR3 nucleotide sequence: TGCGCCAGCAGCTCGGGGAGCGGGGGGTTGCAAGAGACCCAGTACTTC. Filled out from reference TRBV5-1 and TRBJ2-5, the complete variable domain reads KAGVTQTPRYLIKTRGQQVTLSCSPISGHRSVSWYQQTPGQGLQFLFEYFSETQRNKGNFPGRFSGRQFSNSRSEMNVSTLELGDSALYLCASSSGSGGLQETQYFGPGTRLLVL.

The rearrangement joins TRBV6-5 to TRBJ1-3; no clear D. Trimming removed 0 bases from V and 0 bases from J, with 9 bases in between. The CDR3 spans 16 residues. Germline values: CDR1 MNHEY, CDR2 SVGAGI. The DNA for the CDR3 is TGTGCCAGCAGTTACTCGAGATCAGCCTCTGGAAACACCATATATTTT. Protein product: CASSYSRSASGNTIYF.

V and J are TRBV10-3 and TRBJ2-1, with 7 bases that match TRBD1. Germline values: CDR1 ENHRY, CDR2 SYGVKD. CDR3 size: 16 residues. The junction had 7 bases not matched to a gene; V was cut back by 0 bases and J by 5 bases. This CDR3 reads CAISESRQGQDNEQFF. CDR3 DNA: TGTGCCATCAGTGAGTCCCGACAGGGTCAAGACAATGAGCAGTTCTTC.

The chain employs TRBV14 and TRBJ2-7; the match to TRBD2 covers 11 bases. The CDR3 is 18 residues long. J lost 3 bases, V lost 0 bases, and 10 bases had no gene match. Germline assignment: CDR1 SGHDN and CDR2 FVKESK. CDR3 loop: CASSQDGKLAGEIYEQYV. CDR3 DNA sequence: TGTGCCAGCAGCCAAGATGGAAAACTAGCGGGGGAAATCTACGAGCAGTACGTC.

The chain is built from TRBV6-5 and TRBJ1-2; D remains unclear. The V and J ends lost 5 bases and 4 bases respectively, with 11 bases between them. This CDR3 is built from 13 residues. The V gene's germline CDR1 is MNHEY and CDR2 SVGAGI. The CDR3 sequence is CASSRGDSYGYTF. DNA of the CDR3: TGTGCCAGCAGTCGGGGAGATAGCTATGGCTACACCTTC.

This chain links TRBV7-9 with TRBJ1-2; D may be TRBD1 (6 bases). This CDR3 is built from 13 residues. V gave up 1 base and J gave up 5 bases, with 8 bases separating them. CDR1 SEHNR and CDR2 FQNEAQ come from the germline V gene (reference sequence). CDR3 region: CASSLEGGYGYTF. CDR3 coding DNA: TGTGCCAGCAGCTTAGAGGGGGGATATGGCTACACCTTC.

The CDR3 reads CASSHLMEGPGNEQFF. In DNA form, the CDR3 reads TGTGCCAGCAGCCACCTAATGGAGGGACCGGGCAATGAGCAGTTCTTC. J is TRBJ2-1 and V is TRBV3-1 (or the pseudogene TRBV3-2), with TRBD2 as a possible D gene (6 bases). There are 16 residues in the CDR3. From germline, CDR1 is LGHDT and CDR2 YNNKEL (reference sequence). Trimming removed 3 bases at V and 6 bases at J, with 18 bases between.

The chain employs TRBV27 and TRBJ2-3; D is possibly TRBD2 (6 bases). Per the germline V gene, CDR1 is MNHEY and CDR2 is SMNVEV (reference sequence). The CDR3 has 13 amino acids. V lost 3 bases, J lost 8 bases, and 12 bases lay in between. The CDR3 sequence is CASSFGGRSTQYF. The CDR3 nucleotides read TGTGCCAGCAGTTTCGGGGGTAGGAGTACGCAGTATTTT.

The V gene is TRBV20-1, the J gene TRBJ2-1; tentatively, D is TRBD1 (7 bases). The germline V and J ends were trimmed by 3 bases and 5 bases, with 20 bases remaining between them. The germline V gene encodes CDR1 DFQATT and CDR2 SNEGSKA (reference sequence). This CDR3 spans 16 amino acids. The CDR3, as DNA: TGCAGTGCTAGTCCTGGGGGGCAGGGGGAAAACAATGAGCAGTTCTTC. Its protein product is CSASPGGQGENNEQFF.

This chain joins TRBV18 and TRBJ1-2, with D possibly TRBD1 on 5 matching bases. The V end lost 6 bases, the J end lost 2 bases, and 13 bases lay between the germline ends. CDR1 and CDR2 (germline): KGHSH, LQKENI. This CDR3 spans 14 amino acids. The CDR3 DNA is TGTGCCAGCTCGGGGAGTGACAGAAACTATGGCTACACCTTC. Translated: CASSGSDRNYGYTF. Full variable domain (remainder filled in from reference TRBV18 and TRBJ1-2): NAGVMQNPRHLVRRRGQEARLRCSPMKGHSHVYWYRQLPEEGLKFMVYLQKENIIDESGMPKERFSAEFPKEGPSILRIQQVVRGDSAAYFCASSGSDRNYGYTFGSGTRLTVV.

The genes are TRBV5-1 and TRBJ2-2, with a tentative D call TRBD1 (6 bases). Per the germline V gene, CDR1 is SGHRS and CDR2 is YFSETQ. Trimming took off 2 bases at V and 2 bases at J, with 10 bases between the two ends. This CDR3 has 15 amino acids. CDR3 region: CASSLDRFNTGELFF. CDR3 nucleotides: TGCGCCAGCAGCTTAGACAGGTTTAACACCGGGGAGCTGTTTTTT.

J is TRBJ2-1 and V is TRBV24-1; 7 bases are shared with TRBD2. V lost 3 bases to trimming and J lost 9 bases; unmatched junction nucleotides: 7. Per the germline V gene, CDR1 is KGHDR and CDR2 is SFDVKD. The CDR3 length is 14 residues. CDR3 bases: TGTGCCACCAGTGATCAAGCGCGGGGGTCTGAGCAGTTCTTC. This codes for CATSDQARGSEQFF.

The V call is TRBV6-2 or TRBV6-3, the J call TRBJ2-5; 15 nucleotides agree with TRBD2. With 2 bases clipped from V and 2 bases from J, the junction kept 6 bases outside the gene matches. CDR3 length: 18 amino acids. Germline values: CDR1 MNHEY, CDR2 SVGEGT. The CDR3 here is CASSYRLGTSGGQETQYF. DNA of the CDR3: TGTGCCAGCAGTTACCGCCTGGGGACTAGCGGGGGGCAAGAGACCCAGTACTTC.

This clone appeared a few times. The chain joins TRBV10-3 to TRBJ2-5; D gene unclear. V was cut by 3 bases and J by 4 bases, with 18 bases left in between. Germline CDR1 is ENHRY and CDR2 is SYGVKD. The length of the CDR3 is 16 residues. This CDR3 is CAISDPMGLGVETQYF. CDR3 bases: TGTGCCATCAGTGATCCCATGGGTTTGGGCGTAGAGACCCAGTACTTC.

The chain is built from TRBV15 and TRBJ1-5, with 8 nucleotides matching TRBD1. The ends lost 6 bases at V and 5 bases at J; junction bases unmatched: 12. Germline V CDR1 and CDR2: LNHNV, YYDKDF (reference sequence). The CDR3 is 16 residues long. The CDR3: CATRAEGTGIYQPQHF. In DNA, the CDR3 is TGTGCCACCAGAGCTGAAGGGACAGGCATTTATCAGCCCCAGCATTTT.